A single sample is the source of the 30 T cell receptor beta chains below, sequenced in a study of cytomegalovirus exposure and HLA in healthy donors. The primer mix had 60 Vbeta and 13 Jbeta primers. The data were produced by immunoSEQ multiplex PCR, yet TCRdb's version contains in-frame clones alone and is incomplete. The sample yields fewer than 350,000 clones, over 85% seen once. The specimen was PBMCs. The receptors originated from a woman under 30 in good health and CMV-seronegative.

The rearrangement links TRBV18 to TRBJ1-5, with D unresolved. CDR3 length equals 14 residues. V was clipped by 4 bases and J by 3 bases, with 10 bases between them. Germline V lookup: CDR1 KGHSH, CDR2 LQKENI. CDR3 loop: CASSHEENNQPQHF. CDR3 nucleotide sequence: TGTGCCAGCTCACACGAGGAGAACAATCAGCCCCAGCATTTT.

This chain joins TRBV6-5 and TRBJ1-1; 7 bases agree with TRBD1. CDR3 length: 14 residues. The germline V gene has CDR1 MNHEY and CDR2 SVGAGI. V trimming: 4 bases; J trimming: 0 bases; junction bases outside the gene matches: 2. DNA of the CDR3: TGTGCCAGCAGTTTCAGGGGGATGAACACTGAAGCTTTCTTT. Protein product: CASSFRGMNTEAFF.

The V gene is TRBV6-5, the J gene TRBJ1-5; TRBD1 matches 7 bases. Germline values: CDR1 MNHEY, CDR2 SVGAGI. V shed 6 bases, J shed 6 bases, and the junction held 8 bases outside the gene matches. This CDR3 is 14 amino acids long. In DNA, the CDR3 is TGTGCCAGCAGCGCCAGGGGGGACGGTCAGCCCCAGCATTTT. This codes for CASSARGDGQPQHF.

This clone was seen more than once but under ten times. The CDR3 is CASSPPGQGSEKLFF. Here the CDR3 DNA reads TGTGCCAGCTCACCACCGGGGCAGGGGAGTGAAAAACTGTTTTTT. This sequence joins TRBV18 and TRBJ1-4; tentative D call: TRBD1 (6 bases). The CDR3 is 15 amino acids. V dropped 0 bases and J dropped 7 bases, with 12 bases sitting between them. Germline V gene lookup returns CDR1 KGHSH and CDR2 LQKENI.

V and J are TRBV2 and TRBJ2-1; TRBD2 agrees at 7 bases. Germline CDR1 and CDR2: SNHLY and FYNNEI. V gave up 8 bases and J gave up 3 bases; unmatched junction bases: 7. The CDR3 consists of 14 residues. The CDR3 region is CASRGRGYYNEQFF. DNA for the CDR3: TGTGCCAGCCGAGGGAGGGGTTACTACAATGAGCAGTTCTTC.

This chain uses TRBV19 with TRBJ2-7, with D possibly being TRBD1 (6 bases). V was shortened by 5 bases and J by 1 base, with 12 bases between the two germline ends. This CDR3 is built from 14 residues. Germline V CDR1 and CDR2: LNHDA, SQIVND (reference sequence). The CDR3: CASSPPGQSYEQYF. For the CDR3, the DNA is TGTGCCAGTAGTCCCCCCGGACAGTCCTACGAGCAGTACTTC.

The chain uses TRBV29-1 and TRBJ2-1; D perhaps matches TRBD1 (6 bases). The CDR3 consists of 13 residues. V lost 6 bases, J lost 4 bases, and 13 bases lay in between. Per the germline V gene, CDR1 is SQVTM and CDR2 is ANQGSEA. CDR3 amino acids: CSVKGDIYNEQFF. In DNA form, the CDR3 reads TGCAGCGTAAAGGGGGACATATACAATGAGCAGTTCTTC.

The chain links TRBV15 to TRBJ2-2; 9 bases are shared with TRBD1. The CDR3 is made up of 15 amino acids. Trimming at V came to 0 bases and at J to 6 bases, leaving 2 bases not matched to a gene. Per the germline V gene, CDR1 is LNHNV and CDR2 is YYDKDF (reference sequence). The CDR3 spells CATSRDRTGAGELFF. DNA for the CDR3: TGTGCCACCAGCAGAGATCGGACAGGGGCCGGGGAGCTGTTTTTT. Together with reference TRBV15 and TRBJ2-2, the CDR3 gives the full variable domain: DAMVIQNPRYQVTQFGKPVTLSCSQTLNHNVMYWYQQKSSQAPKLLFHYYDKDFNNEADTPDNFQSRRPNTSFCFLDIRSPGLGDTAMYLCATSRDRTGAGELFFGEGSRLTVL.

This chain links TRBV9 with TRBJ1-1; the D is unclear. The V and J ends lost 1 base and 1 base respectively, with 14 bases between them. This CDR3 is 16 amino acids long. CDR1 is SGDLS, CDR2 YYNGEE, per germline. CDR3 amino acids: CASSVPHGEENTEAFF. The CDR3 bases are TGTGCCAGCAGCGTACCCCACGGGGAAGAGAACACTGAAGCTTTCTTT.

This rearrangement joins TRBV6-4 to TRBJ1-5, with D unresolved. Germline V gene sequence: CDR1 MRHNA, CDR2 SNTAGT. V gave up 2 bases and J gave up 0 bases, with 5 bases separating them. The CDR3 is 14 amino acids. This CDR3 is CASSDGVSNQPQHF. In DNA form, the CDR3 reads TGTGCCAGCAGTGACGGAGTTAGCAATCAGCCCCAGCATTTT.

This clone was observed a few times. The CDR3 DNA sequence: TGTGCCAGCAGCTTAAGCGGGGGACTAATAACCTACGAGCAGTACTTC. The encoded protein is CASSLSGGLITYEQYF. This rearrangement joins TRBV7-6 to TRBJ2-7; 8 bases are shared with TRBD2. The J segment lost 2 bases and the V segment lost 2 bases, leaving 8 bases of the junction unmatched. Per the germline V gene, CDR1 is SGHVS and CDR2 is FNYEAQ. This CDR3 is 16 amino acids long.

The chain joins TRBV2 to TRBJ1-2; 9 positions agree with TRBD1. The CDR3 runs 13 residues. Germline CDR1 SNHLY, CDR2 FYNNEI. V gave up 7 bases and J gave up 4 bases; unmatched junction bases: 4. The DNA of the CDR3 is TGTGCCAGCACGGGACAGGGTCCCTATGGCTACACCTTC. This codes for CASTGQGPYGYTF.

The DNA for the CDR3 is TGTGCCTGGAGTGTACAGGACAGCGGGAACACTGAAGCTTTCTTT. It yields the protein CAWSVQDSGNTEAFF. The genes are TRBV30 and TRBJ1-1, with D perhaps matching TRBD1 (6 bases). From germline, CDR1 is GTSNPN and CDR2 SVGIG (reference sequence). V was cut by 0 bases and J by 1 base, with 12 bases left in between. There are 15 residues in the CDR3.

This clone turned up a few times. The gene calls are TRBV5-1 and TRBJ2-7, with D perhaps TRBD2 (7 bases). This CDR3 is 13 amino acids long. V was trimmed by 5 bases and J by 4 bases, leaving 13 bases between them. Germline CDR1 and CDR2: SGHRS and YFSETQ. The CDR3 DNA reads TGCGCCAGCAGTTCGGGGGGCGGTTACGAGCAGTACTTC. Translation: CASSSGGGYEQYF.

The genes are TRBV14 and TRBJ2-1, with a tentative D call TRBD1 (7 bases). The CDR3 extends over 13 amino acids. Trimming took 9 bases from V and 3 from J, leaving 12 bases between them. Germline CDR1 is SGHDN and CDR2 is FVKESK. The CDR3 DNA is TGTGCCAGTGCGGGACAGATCTACAATGAGCAGTTCTTC. Protein: CASAGQIYNEQFF.

The chain links TRBV10-3 to TRBJ2-3; 9 bases agree with TRBD2. This CDR3 contains 15 residues. The junction had 6 bases not matched to a gene; V was cut back by 7 bases and J by 1 base. The germline V gene has CDR1 ENHRY and CDR2 SYGVKD. CDR3 amino acids: CAITRSGGRTDTQYF. In nucleotides, the CDR3 is TGTGCCATCACCCGTAGCGGGGGCCGCACAGATACGCAGTATTTT.

Written as DNA, the CDR3 is TGTGCCAGCAGCAAAGGGCAGGGGGAATCCACAGATACGCAGTATTTT. The encoded protein is CASSKGQGESTDTQYF. V and J are TRBV21-1 and TRBJ2-3; the table calls TRBD1, which could not be checked here. TRBV21-1 constitutes a pseudogene. The CDR3 is 16 residues long.

V usage is TRBV5-6 and J usage is TRBJ1-2; D possibly corresponds to TRBD1 (5 bases). V was clipped by 5 bases and J by 6 bases, with 23 bases between them. CDR3 length: 16 residues. The V gene's germline CDR1 is SGHDT and CDR2 YYEEEE. CDR3 DNA sequence: TGTGCCAGCAGACTCACTGGGGCCTGGAAAGACGATGGCTACACCTTC. Encoded protein: CASRLTGAWKDDGYTF.

This chain joins TRBV5-6 and TRBJ2-1, with 7 bases lining up with TRBD1. The CDR3 covers 13 residues. Germline V lookup: CDR1 SGHDT, CDR2 YYEEEE. Trimming at V came to 4 bases and at J to 6 bases, leaving 4 bases not matched to a gene. CDR3 bases: TGTGCCAGCAGCCTGACAGGGTCCAATGAGCAGTTCTTC. It specifies CASSLTGSNEQFF.

This chain links TRBV9 with TRBJ2-7, with 9 bases aligning to TRBD1. Germline V lookup: CDR1 SGDLS, CDR2 YYNGEE. The CDR3 runs 14 residues. The V segment lost 0 bases and the J segment 6 bases; nucleotides outside the gene matches: 4. This CDR3 reads CASSVGTGAGEQYF. CDR3 DNA sequence: TGTGCCAGCAGCGTAGGGACAGGGGCGGGCGAGCAGTACTTC.

The V gene is TRBV6-4, the J gene TRBJ2-3; maybe TRBD1 (5 bases). The CDR3 is made up of 15 amino acids. V shed 5 bases and J shed 1 base, with 13 bases lying between them. Germline lookup yields CDR1 MRHNA and CDR2 SNTAGT. CDR3 sequence reads: CASSLTWGGTDTQYF. CDR3 DNA: TGTGCCAGCAGTCTCACGTGGGGCGGCACAGATACGCAGTATTTT.

The genes are TRBV10-1 and TRBJ2-1, with 7 bases identical to TRBD1. Trimming at V came to 3 bases and at J to 5 bases, leaving 4 bases not matched to a gene. This CDR3 region has 14 residues. Germline assignment: CDR1 WNHNN and CDR2 SYGVQD (reference sequence). CDR3 loop: CASSDTDRDNEQFF. The CDR3 coding sequence is TGCGCCAGCAGTGACACCGACAGGGACAATGAGCAGTTCTTC.

The rearrangement links TRBV19 to TRBJ2-5; 13 bases fit TRBD2. V gave up 5 bases and J gave up 7 bases; unmatched junction bases: 19. Germline CDR1 and CDR2: LNHDA and SQIVND (reference sequence). This CDR3 is built from 19 residues. The CDR3 DNA sequence: TGTGCCAGTAGTCCCGTAGGGAGACTAGCGGGGGGCCCCCGGGGGACCCAGTACTTC. It is translated as CASSPVGRLAGGPRGTQYF.

J is TRBJ1-2 and V is TRBV5-5, with no clear D. Trimming cost V 0 bases and J 4 bases, with 7 bases left between them. This CDR3 has 13 amino acids. Germline V lookup: CDR1 SGHKS, CDR2 YYEKEE (reference sequence). This CDR3 is CASSLVQIYGYTF. The CDR3 nucleotides read TGTGCCAGCAGCTTGGTCCAGATCTATGGCTACACCTTC.

J is TRBJ2-6 and V is TRBV6-5; D is uncertain. This CDR3 region has 15 residues. V shed 6 bases and J shed 0 bases, with 9 bases lying between them. CDR1 MNHEY and CDR2 SVGAGI come from the germline V gene. The CDR3 is CASRILSSGANVLTF. CDR3 DNA: TGTGCCAGCAGGATCCTGAGCTCTGGGGCCAACGTCCTGACTTTC.

This chain links TRBV6-6 with TRBJ1-2; possibly TRBD1 for D (5 bases). This CDR3 region has 12 residues. Germline V CDR1 and CDR2: MNHNY, SVGAGI (reference sequence). V shed 6 bases and J shed 8 bases, with 13 bases lying between them. CDR3 residues: CASSYGGEGYTF. The CDR3 DNA reads TGTGCCAGCAGCTACGGGGGGGAAGGCTACACCTTC.

The chain is built from TRBV5-6 and TRBJ2-1; 10 positions agree with TRBD2. Looked up from germline, CDR1 is SGHDT and CDR2 is YYEEEE. The CDR3 sequence is 14 residues long. Trimming cost V 4 bases and J 8 bases; bases outside gene matches: 6. CDR3 residues: CASSTGTSVYEQFF. For the CDR3, the DNA is TGTGCCAGCAGCACTGGGACTAGCGTGTATGAGCAGTTCTTC.

In this sample, this clone turned up once. CDR3 region: CASSPLRAPGEDTQYF. In DNA, the CDR3 is TGTGCCAGCAGCCCCCTCCGGGCCCCCGGGGAGGATACGCAGTATTTT. The V call is TRBV13, the J call TRBJ2-3; D possibly corresponds to TRBD2 (5 bases). Germline-derived CDR1 and CDR2 are PRHDT and FYEKMQ (reference sequence). The CDR3 is 16 amino acids. Trimming stripped 5 bases from V and 6 bases from J, with 21 bases between.

The rearrangement uses TRBV5-4 and TRBJ2-7, with 9 bases lining up with TRBD1. Germline-derived CDR1 and CDR2 are SGHNT and YYREEE (reference sequence). The CDR3 spans 14 residues. V lost 2 bases, J lost 2 bases, and 2 bases stayed unmatched. The CDR3 region is CASSLRDRAYEQYF. DNA for the CDR3: TGTGCCAGCAGCTTAAGGGACAGGGCCTACGAGCAGTACTTC.

The rearrangement uses TRBV5-4 and TRBJ2-3; 10 bases map to TRBD1. J gave up 1 base and V 1 base, and 3 bases lay outside the gene matches. Looked up from germline, CDR1 is SGHNT and CDR2 is YYREEE (reference sequence). The CDR3 is 16 residues long. The chain's CDR3 is CASSLRDRGRTDTQYF. Here the CDR3 DNA reads TGTGCCAGCAGCTTGCGGGACAGGGGTCGCACAGATACGCAGTATTTT. The full variable domain, rest sourced from reference TRBV5-4 and TRBJ2-3, is ETGVTQSPTHLIKTRGQQVTLRCSSQSGHNTVSWYQQALGQGPQFIFQYYREEENGRGNFPPRFSGLQFPNYSSELNVNALELDDSALYLCASSLRDRGRTDTQYFGPGTRLTVL.